The entry that follows covers one TCR beta chain sequence. Its antigen is still unknown. The junction had 5 bases not matched to a gene; V was cut back by 0 bases and J by 6 bases. Germline V gives CDR1 SGHRS, CDR2 YFSETQ. The CDR3 is made up of 15 amino acids. The data derive from a study of lymphopenia after photon versus proton radiotherapy. Libraries were prepared by immunoSEQ multiplex PCR; TCRdb keeps only in-frame clonotypes and omits some of them. The data contain tens of thousands of clones, 84% of them singletons. General observations from the study: Relative stability marked proton patients; photon patients lost diversity and naive cells. In patients who died, overall survival fell as post-nadir TCR diversity dropped more.

The TCR comes from a woman aged 65 to 85 with pancreatic cancer. The specimen was peripheral blood, collected from a patient treated with proton-based radiotherapy. The genes are TRBV5-1 and TRBJ2-1; TRBD2 aligns across 8 bases. In DNA, the CDR3 is TGCGCCAGCAGCTTGGGGGGGACTAGTGGCAATGAGCAGTTCTTC. The encoded protein is CASSLGGTSGNEQFF. The variable domain in full, with the rest retrieved from reference TRBV5-1 and TRBJ2-1, is KAGVTQTPRYLIKTRGQQVTLSCSPISGHRSVSWYQQTPGQGLQFLFEYFSETQRNKGNFPGRFSGRQFSNSRSEMNVSTLELGDSALYLCASSLGGTSGNEQFFGPGTRLTVL.